This T cell receptor (beta chain) is from a study of T-cell memory formation after mild COVID-19. The study, taken as a whole, reports: CD4+ contracting clones were mainly CM and EM; CD8+ ones, EMRA.

TCRdb analysed the 5' RACE reads with MiXCR anew, one entry per CDR3 protein. The sample consists of approximately 270,000 distinct CDR3 sequences, around 15% of them appearing once. Worth noting for this clonotype: The antigen is undetermined.

From germline, CDR1 is LNHNV and CDR2 YYDKDF (reference sequence). V lost 4 bases to trimming and J lost 8 bases; unmatched junction nucleotides: 5. The CDR3 totals 14 residues. The chain combines TRBV15 with TRBJ2-1, with TRBD2 matching over 10 bases. Sequenced material: PBMCs or a T cell subset sorted from them (not recorded which). This receptor was obtained from a man younger than 35 who had mild COVID-19 (a few samples of this study predate the infection). Cell type and time point are not known. This CDR3 is CATSKLAGIYEQFF. CDR3 DNA: TGTGCCACCAGCAAACTAGCGGGGATATATGAGCAGTTCTTC.